The sequence of this T cell receptor (beta chain) was determined in a study of T-cell memory formation after mild COVID-19. Study-wide points: Contracting CD4+ clones were located mainly in CM and EM, and CD8+ clones in EMRA. Clones shrinking between day 15 and 85 showed a balanced CD4/CD8 split, and those that grew later tilted toward CD4+.

Using constant-segment primers, 5'RACE produced TCR alpha and TCR beta cDNA libraries carrying sample barcodes and UMIs. TCRdb re-analysed the 5' RACE reads in MiXCR, keeping a single row per CDR3 protein. Among some 350,000 distinct CDR3 sequences listed, roughly 13% were seen once. This clonotype was seen many times. Its target is not known. The trim removed 5 bases at V and 1 base at J, leaving 7 bases unmatched. CDR1 DFQATT and CDR2 SNEGSKA come from the germline V gene (reference sequence). CDR3 length equals 15 residues. Source material: PBMCs or a T cell subset sorted from them (not recorded which). The chain links TRBV20-1 to TRBJ1-5; TRBD1 matches at 8 bases. The source is a man between 18 and 29 years old who had mild COVID-19 (a few samples of this study predate the infection). Cell type and time point are not known. Here the CDR3 DNA reads TGCAGTGCTGCTGGACAGGGTAGGAGCAATCAGCCCCAGCATTTT. Translated: CSAAGQGRSNQPQHF.